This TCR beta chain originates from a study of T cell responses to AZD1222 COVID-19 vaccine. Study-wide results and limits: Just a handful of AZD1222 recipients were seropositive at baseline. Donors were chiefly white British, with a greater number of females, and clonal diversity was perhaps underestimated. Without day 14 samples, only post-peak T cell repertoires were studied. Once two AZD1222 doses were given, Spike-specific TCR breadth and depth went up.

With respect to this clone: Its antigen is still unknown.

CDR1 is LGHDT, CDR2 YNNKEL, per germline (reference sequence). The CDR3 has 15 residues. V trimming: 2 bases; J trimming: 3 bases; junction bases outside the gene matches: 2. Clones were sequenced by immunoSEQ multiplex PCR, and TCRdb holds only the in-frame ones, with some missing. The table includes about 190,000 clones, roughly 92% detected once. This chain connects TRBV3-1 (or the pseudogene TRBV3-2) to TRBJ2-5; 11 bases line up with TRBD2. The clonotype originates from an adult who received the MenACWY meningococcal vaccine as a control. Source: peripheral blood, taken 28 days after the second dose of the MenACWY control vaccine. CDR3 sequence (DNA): TGTGCCAGCAGCCAATTGGGACTAGCGGAAGAGACCCAGTACTTC. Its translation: CASSQLGLAEETQYF.